One T cell receptor (beta chain) is described in this entry. Its antigen is unidentified. V dropped 2 bases and J dropped 5 bases, with 9 bases sitting between them. CDR3 size: 13 residues. CDR1 and CDR2 from the germline V gene are MNHEY and SVGAGI. These data come from a study of cytomegalovirus exposure and HLA in healthy donors. Overall study context: Earlier, 110 million or so unique TCR beta sequences were recovered from approximately 200 million T cells by an analysis. The Caucasian-associated ancestry cluster held around 81% of 398 genotyped donors.

Study results and limitations: The study put 160 or so TCR beta chains on its list as cytomegalovirus-associated.

Vbeta (60) and Jbeta (13) primers were used in the PCR. TCRdb's table, derived via immunoSEQ multiplex PCR, lists solely in-frame clones and lacks some. The table has 150,000 to 200,000 clones, around 75% seen once. V and J are TRBV6-5 and TRBJ2-5; no reliable D call. The clonotype originates from a woman in her 30s in good health and CMV-seropositive. Source material: PBMCs. DNA of the CDR3: TGTGCCAGCAGTTACAAACTAATGGAGACCCAGTACTTC. Translated, it gives CASSYKLMETQYF.